The rows below give T cell receptor beta chains drawn from one sample of a study of shared clonotypes between healthy human individuals. Profiled with immunoSEQ multiplex PCR; TCRdb holds only in-frame clones, not every one. The sample contains about 560,000 clones, around three quarters of which appear only once. Specimen: PBMCs. Receptor source: a woman in her thirties or forties in good health. Some clones in this sample may be carry-over from other donors' samples. The CDR3 runs from the conserved cysteine through the conserved F or W. Each record gives: D gene, clone size, J gene, V gene, CDR3 protein, CDR3 DNA. A D gene is named only where the DNA matches it firmly. Clone sizes are given selectively: once, few, many, or a class where the clone is expanded.

-	-	TRBJ2-3	TRBV28	CASSGPRGSTDTQYF	TGTGCCAGCAGTGGGCCGCGGGGATCCACAGATACGCAGTATTTT
-	once	TRBJ2-1	TRBV7-9	CASSLAPPRSYNEQFF	TGTGCCAGCAGCTTAGCTCCCCCCCGTTCCTACAATGAGCAGTTCTTC
-	-	TRBJ1-4	TRBV19	CASSIRQLNEKLFF	TGTGCCAGTAGTATACGTCAGTTAAATGAAAAACTGTTTTTT
TRBD1	few	TRBJ1-5	TRBV30	CAWSEDRAKGQHF	TGTGCCTGGAGTGAGGACAGGGCAAAGGGCCAGCATTTT
TRBD1	once	TRBJ1-2	TRBV2	CASRDRGGYTF	TGTGCCAGCAGAGACAGGGGCGGCTACACCTTC
-	-	TRBJ2-3	TRBV7-9	CASSLAGGRTDTQYF	TGTGCCAGCAGCTTAGCGGGAGGACGCACAGATACGCAGTATTTT
-	once	TRBJ2-7	TRBV5-5	CASSLVGEGASYEQYF	TGTGCCAGCAGCTTGGTCGGCGAAGGGGCAAGCTACGAGCAGTACTTC
-	-	TRBJ2-1	TRBV7-2	CASSLVPGWGEQFF	TGTGCCAGCAGCTTAGTCCCAGGATGGGGTGAGCAGTTCTTC
TRBD1	-	TRBJ1-2	TRBV19	CASSPRQGSYGYTF	TGTGCCAGTAGTCCGAGACAGGGGAGCTATGGCTACACCTTC
-	-	TRBJ2-2	TRBV4-2	CASSQDNTGELFF	TGTGCCAGCAGCCAAGATAACACCGGGGAGCTGTTTTTT
TRBD2	-	TRBJ2-3	TRBV2	CASSVASGEDTQYF	TGTGCCAGCAGTGTGGCTAGCGGAGAAGATACGCAGTATTTT
-	-	TRBJ1-3	TRBV28	CASSLRDTIYF	TGTGCCAGCAGCCTCCGGGACACCATATATTTT
TRBD2	-	TRBJ2-2	TRBV18	CASSPRLLAGAPGELFF	TGTGCCAGCTCACCAAGGCTACTAGCGGGAGCTCCCGGGGAGCTGTTTTTT
-	-	TRBJ2-5	TRBV7-3	CASSSTPGKETQYF	TGTGCCAGCAGCTCCACCCCAGGGAAAGAGACCCAGTACTTC
-	-	TRBJ2-7	TRBV28	CASSLGHTYEQYF	TGTGCCAGCAGTTTGGGGCACACCTACGAGCAGTACTTC
TRBD2	-	TRBJ2-7	TRBV2	CASSREGRYEQYF	TGTGCCAGCAGTCGGGAGGGACGCTACGAGCAGTACTTC
-	-	TRBJ2-7	TRBV5-1	CASSLGADRPYEQYF	TGCGCCAGCAGCTTGGGGGCCGACAGGCCCTACGAGCAGTACTTC
TRBD2	-	TRBJ2-3	TRBV6-4	CAAGTSGTDTQYF	TGTGCCGCTGGGACTAGCGGAACAGATACGCAGTATTTT
-	-	TRBJ2-1	TRBV13	CASSIGGSRYNEQFF	TGTGCCAGCAGCATCGGCGGCAGCCGCTACAATGAGCAGTTCTTC
TRBD2	-	TRBJ2-7	TRBV12-5	CASGPQTSGYEQYF	TGTGCTAGTGGGCCCCAGACTAGCGGTTACGAGCAGTACTTC
-	-	TRBJ2-1	TRBV7-9	CASSPRVGDEQFF	TGTGCCAGCAGCCCCCGAGTGGGGGATGAGCAGTTCTTC
-	once	TRBJ2-2	TRBV5-1	CASSLEGVGTGELFF	TGCGCCAGCAGCTTGGAGGGAGTAGGCACCGGGGAGCTGTTTTTT
TRBD1	-	TRBJ2-5	TRBV5-1	CASSPNRGQETQYF	TGCGCCAGCAGCCCAAACAGGGGACAAGAGACCCAGTACTTC
-	-	TRBJ2-3	TRBV10-1	CARPRGGGSKGTDTQYF	TGCGCCCGACCAAGGGGGGGCGGGAGTAAGGGCACAGATACGCAGTATTTT
-	-	TRBJ1-1	TRBV19	CASSRGMNTEAFF	TGTGCCAGTAGTCGGGGCATGAACACTGAAGCTTTCTTT
-	-	TRBJ1-5	TRBV6-6	CASSYANQPQHF	TGTGCCAGCAGTTATGCCAATCAGCCCCAGCATTTT
TRBD2	-	TRBJ2-2	TRBV7-2	CASSQGLAAGELFF	TGTGCCAGCAGCCAAGGACTAGCCGCCGGGGAGCTGTTTTTT
-	-	TRBJ2-2	TRBV11-3	CASNSNTGELFF	TGTGCCAGCAATTCGAACACCGGGGAGCTGTTTTTT
-	-	TRBJ1-2	TRBV7-2	CASSLRSQEGGYTF	TGTGCCAGCAGCTTAAGATCCCAGGAAGGCGGCTACACCTTC
-	-	TRBJ1-1	TRBV28	CASSFLGSNTEAFF	TGTGCCAGCAGTTTTCTGGGGTCGAACACTGAAGCTTTCTTT
-	-	TRBJ2-1	TRBV7-8	CASSLAQNELYNEQFF	TGTGCCAGCAGCTTAGCGCAGAACGAACTCTACAATGAGCAGTTCTTC
-	once	TRBJ2-1	TRBV18	CASSPLQGLNNEQFF	TGTGCCAGCTCACCTCTACAGGGTCTGAACAATGAGCAGTTCTTC
-	-	TRBJ2-2	TRBV2	CASSVWVTGELFF	TGTGCCAGCAGTGTTTGGGTCACCGGGGAGCTGTTTTTT
-	-	TRBJ1-4	TRBV7-6	CASSPNRAGNEKLFF	TGTGCCAGCAGCCCAAACAGGGCGGGAAATGAAAAACTGTTTTTT
-	-	TRBJ2-7	TRBV7-9	CASSLAGRTYEQYF	TGTGCCAGCAGCTTGGCTGGCAGAACCTACGAGCAGTACTTC
-	many	TRBJ2-3	TRBV25-1	CASSESFSTDTQYF	TGTGCCAGCAGTGAATCGTTTAGCACAGATACGCAGTATTTT
-	-	TRBJ1-1	TRBV18	CASSGQMNTEAFF	TGTGCCAGCTCAGGACAGATGAACACTGAAGCTTTCTTT
-	-	TRBJ1-1	TRBV15	CATSRDIGLNTEAFF	TGTGCCACCAGCAGAGATATAGGGCTGAACACTGAAGCTTTCTTT